The clone carrying this T cell receptor beta chain was seen a few times. Its matching antigen is unknown. This specimen comes from a study of beta chain features in type 1 diabetes. As every portion of the isolated RNA was reverse transcribed, the sequencing read expressed TCRB transcripts. Assay: immunoSEQ multiplex PCR; the TCRdb copy retains only in-frame clones and omits some. The sample shows about 370,000 clones, over 8.5% of them seen only once. Isolation of CD4+ naive, central memory, regulatory and stem cell-like memory cells was achieved by sorting via CD45RO/CCR7/CD25/CD127/CD95/CD27. General study results and limits: Type 1 diabetes patients showed a moderate but significant shortening of TCRB CDR3s in all four CD4+ subsets.

This clonotype was obtained from a man younger than 40 with type 1 diabetes. The sequencing input was central memory CD4+ T cells from blood.

CDR3 sequence (DNA): TGCGCCAGCAGCCAAAGGAGGGGGGAGACCCAGTACTTC. This gives the protein CASSQRRGETQYF. The chain recombines TRBV4-3 with TRBJ2-5; D tentatively reads TRBD1 or TRBD2 (6 bases each). The germline V gene encodes CDR1 LGHNA and CDR2 YSLEER. V shed 2 bases and J shed 5 bases, with 9 bases lying between them. This CDR3 is built from 13 residues.